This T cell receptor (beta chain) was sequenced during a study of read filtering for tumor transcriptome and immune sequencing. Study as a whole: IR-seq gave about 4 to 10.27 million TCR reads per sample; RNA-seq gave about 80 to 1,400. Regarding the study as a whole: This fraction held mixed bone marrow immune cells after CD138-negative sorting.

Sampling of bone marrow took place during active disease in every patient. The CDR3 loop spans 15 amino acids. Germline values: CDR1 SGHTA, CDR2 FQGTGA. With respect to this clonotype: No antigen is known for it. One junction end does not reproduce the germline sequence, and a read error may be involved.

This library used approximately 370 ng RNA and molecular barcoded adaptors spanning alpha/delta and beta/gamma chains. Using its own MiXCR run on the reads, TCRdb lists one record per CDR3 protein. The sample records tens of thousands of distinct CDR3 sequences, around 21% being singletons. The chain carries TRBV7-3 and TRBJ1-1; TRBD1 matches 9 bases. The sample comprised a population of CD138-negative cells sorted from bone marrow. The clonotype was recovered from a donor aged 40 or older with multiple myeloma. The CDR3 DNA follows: TGTGCCTGCAGCCAATCTACAGGGGGCTACACTGAAGCTTTCTTT. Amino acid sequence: CACSQSTGGYTEAFF.